Reported below is one T cell receptor (beta chain). Its antigen remains unknown. TCRdb's copy holds only in-frame clones and misses some; the assay was immunoSEQ multiplex PCR. Seen here are 25,000 or so clones, more than 60% observed once, and the top ten hold approximately 8%. Antigen-specific CD4+ T cells were first expanded with viral peptide pools by the ViraFEST assay and only then sequenced. When around ten days of culture had elapsed, CD4+ T cells were isolated. Participants each got two BNT162b2 or mRNA-1273 vaccine doses. V was shortened by 4 bases and J by 5 bases, with 18 bases between the two germline ends. CDR1 and CDR2 from the germline V gene are SNHLY and FYNNEI. This CDR3 is 16 amino acids long. This specimen comes from a study of vaccination effects on CD4 cells after COVID-19. Study-level background: After the second dose, samples were taken at median day 72.

Whole-study findings and limits: Vaccine- and infection-induced clones showed marked clonal contraction late following vaccination.

The origin of this receptor is a human donor who received a COVID-19 vaccine. The source was CD4+ T cells from PBMCs cultured with SARS-CoV-2 spike peptides, collected after COVID-19 vaccination. The V and J genes are TRBV2 and TRBJ1-5; D is unresolved. This CDR3 is CASSAEVVIADQPQHF. As DNA, the CDR3 is TGTGCCAGCAGTGCCGAAGTGGTGATAGCGGATCAGCCCCAGCATTTT.